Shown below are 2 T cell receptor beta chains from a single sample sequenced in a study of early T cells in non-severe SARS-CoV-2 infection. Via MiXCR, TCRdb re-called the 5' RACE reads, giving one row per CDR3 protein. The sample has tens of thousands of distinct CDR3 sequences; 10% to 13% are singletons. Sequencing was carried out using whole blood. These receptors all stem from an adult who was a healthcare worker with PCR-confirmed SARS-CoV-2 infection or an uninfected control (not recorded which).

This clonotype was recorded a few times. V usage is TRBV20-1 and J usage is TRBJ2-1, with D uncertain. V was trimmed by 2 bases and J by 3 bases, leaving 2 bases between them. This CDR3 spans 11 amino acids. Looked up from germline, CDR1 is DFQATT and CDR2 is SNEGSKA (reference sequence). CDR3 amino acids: CSARYYNEQFF. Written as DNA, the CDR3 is TGCAGTGCTAGATACTACAATGAGCAGTTCTTC.

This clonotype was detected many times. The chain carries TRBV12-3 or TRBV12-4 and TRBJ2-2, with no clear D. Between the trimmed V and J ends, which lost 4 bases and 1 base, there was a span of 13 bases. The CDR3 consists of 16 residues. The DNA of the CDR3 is TGTGCCAGCAGTTCTATCGGTAGACGGAACACCGGGGAGCTGTTTTTT. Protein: CASSSIGRRNTGELFF.